This entry lists 15 T cell receptor beta chains sequenced from one sample in a study of blood T cell repertoires in COVID-19. Measured with immunoSEQ multiplex PCR; TCRdb has only the in-frame clones, and not every one. This sample has 240,000 or so clones, with around 87% found just once. The sample taken for sequencing was peripheral blood. The origin of the receptors is a woman aged 65 to 85 with active or convalescent COVID-19.

The chain uses TRBV19 and TRBJ2-4; no reliable D call. CDR1 is LNHDA, CDR2 SQIVND, per germline (reference sequence). V was cut by 1 base and J by 2 bases, with 12 bases left in between. The CDR3 runs to 16 residues. The CDR3 nucleotides are TGTGCCAGTAGTATAGGGTCTCCGAGTACCAAAAACATTCAGTACTTC. As protein: CASSIGSPSTKNIQYF.

The chain couples TRBV5-4 to TRBJ2-2, with D unresolved. The germline CDR1 and CDR2 sequences are SGHNT and YYREEE (reference sequence). The CDR3 is 13 residues long. V dropped 4 bases and J dropped 4 bases, with 8 bases sitting between them. The CDR3 coding sequence is TGTGCCAGCAGCCTTCCGGGCACCGGGGAGCTGTTTTTT. This translates into CASSLPGTGELFF.

This clone was counted a few times. The same CDR3 also results from other DNA sequences found in this sample. The gene calls are TRBV12-3 or TRBV12-4 and TRBJ1-6; D not resolved. Trimming took off 1 base at V and 10 bases at J, with 5 bases between the two ends. This CDR3 has 12 amino acids. In nucleotides, the CDR3 is TGTGCCAGCAGTTTAGGGAGCTCACCCCTCCACTTT. It encodes CASSLGSSPLHF.

This clone was detected once. The chain has TRBV11-2 and TRBJ1-5, with TRBD1 matching over 10 bases. In germline, CDR1 is SGHAT, CDR2 FQNNGV. The CDR3 sequence is 15 residues long. The trim removed 1 base at V and 6 bases at J, leaving 3 bases unmatched. The CDR3 DNA follows: TGTGCCAGCAGCTTAGGACAGGGGGCCGGTCAGCCCCAGCATTTT. Translation gives CASSLGQGAGQPQHF.

J is TRBJ2-7 and V is TRBV9, with unresolved D. The CDR3 is made up of 14 amino acids. CDR1 is SGDLS, CDR2 YYNGEE, per germline. V gave up 0 bases and J gave up 5 bases, with 12 bases separating them. In nucleotides, the CDR3 is TGTGCCAGCAGCGTAGGGGCTAACGTTAACGAGCAGTACTTC. Translating it yields CASSVGANVNEQYF.

The V and J genes are TRBV5-5 and TRBJ1-2; no clear D. The V and J ends lost 4 bases and 13 bases respectively, with 17 bases between them. Germline V gives CDR1 SGHKS, CDR2 YYEKEE (reference sequence). CDR3 length equals 12 residues. The DNA for the CDR3 is TGTGCCAGCAGCCCAAGAAACCTCTTGGCCACCTTC. It codes for CASSPRNLLATF.

The chain carries TRBV12-3 or TRBV12-4 and TRBJ1-2, with D possibly matching TRBD1 (5 bases). This CDR3 region has 13 residues. The V gene lost 5 bases and the J gene lost 3 bases, with 10 bases spanning the gap. The CDR3 nucleotides read TGTGCCAGCAGTATCGGGGGTTACTATGGCTACACCTTC. Translated, it gives CASSIGGYYGYTF.

The gene calls are TRBV24-1 and TRBJ1-5; D gene unclear. Germline assignment: CDR1 KGHDR and CDR2 SFDVKD. With 9 bases removed from V and 0 bases from J, the gap between germline ends came to 8 bases. The CDR3 has 13 residues. The CDR3 coding sequence is TGTGCCACCCAATCATTTAGCAATCAGCCCCAGCATTTT. Its protein is CATQSFSNQPQHF.

In its sample, this clone was seen once. V is TRBV11-2 and J is TRBJ2-1; D remains unclear. The CDR3 extends over 11 amino acids. The germline V and J ends were trimmed by 0 bases and 9 bases, with 3 bases remaining between them. CDR1 SGHAT and CDR2 FQNNGV come from the germline V gene. CDR3 protein: CASSLDLEQFF. The CDR3 DNA reads as TGTGCCAGCAGCTTAGATCTTGAGCAGTTCTTC.

The rearrangement uses TRBV2 and TRBJ1-3, with 7 bases that match TRBD1. The CDR3 has 15 amino acids. Trimming removed 6 bases from V and 4 bases from J; junction bases left unmatched: 9. Germline V gives CDR1 SNHLY, CDR2 FYNNEI. As DNA, the CDR3 is TGTGCCAGCAGCGCAAATACAGGGGTCGGAAACACCATATATTTT. It translates to CASSANTGVGNTIYF.

The sample holds a few counts of this clone. This chain uses TRBV21-1 with TRBJ1-1; TRBD1, the table's D call, was not compared with the DNA. TRBV21-1 is assigned pseudogene status. This CDR3 spans 12 amino acids. The CDR3 here is CASSKATGEAFF. In DNA form, the CDR3 reads TGTGCCAGCAGCAAAGCTACAGGTGAAGCTTTCTTT.

The CDR3 is CASSKGVSGANVLTF. As DNA, the CDR3 is TGTGCCAGCAGTAAGGGAGTCTCCGGGGCCAACGTCCTGACTTTC. The rearrangement joins TRBV6-2 or TRBV6-3 to TRBJ2-6; tentative D call: TRBD2 (5 bases). The CDR3 extends over 15 amino acids. Trimming shortened V by 5 bases and J by 4 bases, and 12 bases separated the two germline ends. Germline V gives CDR1 MNHEY, CDR2 SVGEGT.

The gene calls are TRBV7-2 and TRBJ2-7; the D is unclear. Deletions cut 5 bases from V and 6 bases from J, with 8 bases between. This CDR3 spans 11 amino acids. Germline-derived CDR1 and CDR2 are SGHTA and FQGNSA. CDR3 DNA: TGTGCCAGCAGCCTTTCGCGCGAGCAGTACTTC. Translated: CASSLSREQYF.

V and J are TRBV5-4 and TRBJ1-2, with 8 bases lining up with TRBD1. Germline CDR1 and CDR2: SGHNT and YYREEE (reference sequence). Trimming removed 4 bases from V and 2 bases from J; junction bases left unmatched: 7. The CDR3 is 15 amino acids. The CDR3 sequence: CASSRNRGENYGYTF. CDR3 DNA sequence: TGTGCCAGCAGCAGGAACAGGGGGGAGAACTATGGCTACACCTTC.

This chain links TRBV5-1 with TRBJ2-1; D may be TRBD2 (6 bases). Trimming pared 0 bases from V and 0 bases from J, leaving 10 bases between. Germline V CDR1 and CDR2: SGHRS, YFSETQ. This CDR3 comprises 16 residues. The CDR3 loop reads CASSLGGGTSYNEQFF. As DNA, the CDR3 is TGCGCCAGCAGCTTGGGAGGAGGGACCTCCTACAATGAGCAGTTCTTC.